The subject of this entry is one T cell receptor beta chain. Its target is unknown. The authors prepared the TCRbeta library with unique molecular identifiers. TCRdb ran MiXCR on the PCR reads and lists one entry per CDR3 protein. The data contain roughly 50,000 distinct CDR3 sequences, approximately 43% of them singletons. The data stem from a study of T-cell reconstitution after alpha-beta-depleted transplantation in children. Overall study results and limits: Some patients' high day-60 TCRbeta diversity was traced to surviving recipient T cells and thymic progenitors. The main origin of T-cell counts and diversity one year after transplant was newly produced T cells. Several hundred expanded graft clones reportedly gave rise to the alpha-beta T cells present about two months after transplant.

The germline V and J ends were trimmed by 3 bases and 9 bases, with 7 bases remaining between them. Germline CDR1 SGHNT, CDR2 YYREEE (reference sequence). The CDR3 totals 11 residues. The chain joins TRBV5-4 to TRBJ2-1, with D unresolved. The sequencing used PBMCs, mostly from graft donor cells, collected 360 days after TCRalphabeta/CD19-depleted stem cell transplant. The clonotype originates from a male patient younger than 18 who had a stem cell transplant for acute lymphoblastic leukemia, so the T cells may come from the graft donor. The CDR3 region is CASSSRSEQFF. The CDR3 nucleotides are TGTGCCAGCAGCTCTAGGAGTGAGCAGTTCTTC.